Reported below is one T cell receptor beta chain. The entry originates in a study of cytomegalovirus exposure and HLA in healthy donors. Study details: Assignment to the Caucasian-associated ancestry cluster applied to approximately 80% of the 350 to 500 genotyped donors.

PCR involved 60 Vbeta and 13 Jbeta primers. Some clones are missing from TCRdb's copy, which holds only in-frame ones; the method was immunoSEQ multiplex PCR. This sample's table has over 55,000 clones. CDR1 is SGHDT, CDR2 YYEEEE, per germline. CDR3 length: 14 residues. Trimming shortened V by 5 bases and J by 2 bases, and 13 bases separated the two germline ends. The chain joins TRBV5-6 to TRBJ1-2; perhaps TRBD1 as D (5 bases). The clonotype comes from a male donor in good health and CMV-seronegative. The sequenced sample was PBMCs. The CDR3 loop is CASRGGTWNYGYTF. CDR3 in DNA: TGTGCCAGCAGGGGAGGGACGTGGAACTATGGCTACACCTTC.